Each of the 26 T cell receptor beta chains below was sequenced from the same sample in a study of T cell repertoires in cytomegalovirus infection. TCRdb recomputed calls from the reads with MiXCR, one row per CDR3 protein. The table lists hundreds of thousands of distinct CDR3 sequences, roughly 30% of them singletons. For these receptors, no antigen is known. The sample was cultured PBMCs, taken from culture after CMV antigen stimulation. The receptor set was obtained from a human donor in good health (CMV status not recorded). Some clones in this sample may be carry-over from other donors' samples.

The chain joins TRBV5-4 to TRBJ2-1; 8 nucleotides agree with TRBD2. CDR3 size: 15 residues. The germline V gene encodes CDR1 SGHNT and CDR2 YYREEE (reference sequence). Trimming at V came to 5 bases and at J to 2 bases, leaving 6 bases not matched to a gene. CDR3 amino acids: CASRQSGGPYNEQFF. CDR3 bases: TGTGCCAGCAGGCAGTCGGGGGGGCCCTACAATGAGCAGTTCTTC.

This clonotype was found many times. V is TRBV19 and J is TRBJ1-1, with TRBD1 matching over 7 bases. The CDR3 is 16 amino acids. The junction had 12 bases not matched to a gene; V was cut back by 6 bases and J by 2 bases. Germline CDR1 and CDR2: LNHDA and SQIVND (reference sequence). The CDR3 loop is CASRTARGDRNTEAFF. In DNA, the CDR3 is TGTGCCAGTAGGACGGCTCGGGGGGACAGAAACACTGAAGCTTTCTTT.

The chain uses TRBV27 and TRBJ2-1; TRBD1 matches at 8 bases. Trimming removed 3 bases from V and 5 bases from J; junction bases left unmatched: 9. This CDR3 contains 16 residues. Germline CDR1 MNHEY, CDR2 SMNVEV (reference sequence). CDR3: CASSFLVGTGHNEQFF. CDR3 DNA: TGTGCCAGCAGTTTCCTCGTGGGGACAGGACACAATGAGCAGTTCTTC.

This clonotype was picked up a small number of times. The CDR3 loop reads CSARALISPTDTQYF. The CDR3 nucleotides are TGCAGTGCTAGGGCGCTTATTTCCCCCACAGATACGCAGTATTTT. The chain joins TRBV20-1 to TRBJ2-3; unclear D gene. Trimming stripped 3 bases from V and 2 bases from J, with 15 bases between. The germline gives CDR1 DFQATT, CDR2 SNEGSKA (reference sequence). The CDR3 is 15 residues long.

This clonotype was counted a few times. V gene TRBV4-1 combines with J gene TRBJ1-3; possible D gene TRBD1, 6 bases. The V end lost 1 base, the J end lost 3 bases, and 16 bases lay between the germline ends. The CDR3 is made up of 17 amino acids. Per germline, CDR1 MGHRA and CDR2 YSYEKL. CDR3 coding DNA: TGCGCCAGCAGCCAAGGGGGGGCGCGCTCCTTTGGAAACACCATATATTTT. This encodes CASSQGGARSFGNTIYF.

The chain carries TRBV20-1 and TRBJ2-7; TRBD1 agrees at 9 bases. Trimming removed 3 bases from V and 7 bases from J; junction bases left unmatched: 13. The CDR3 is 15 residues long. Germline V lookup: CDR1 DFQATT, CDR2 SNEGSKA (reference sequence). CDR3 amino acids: CSASKPGQGPWEQYF. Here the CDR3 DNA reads TGCAGTGCTAGTAAACCGGGACAGGGTCCTTGGGAGCAGTACTTC.

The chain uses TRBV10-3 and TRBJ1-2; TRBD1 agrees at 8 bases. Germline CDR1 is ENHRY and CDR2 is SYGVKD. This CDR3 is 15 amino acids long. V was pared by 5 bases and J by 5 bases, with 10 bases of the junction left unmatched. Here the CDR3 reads CAISHTPGGRYGYTF. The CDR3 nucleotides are TGTGCCATCAGTCATACACCAGGGGGCCGTTATGGCTACACCTTC.

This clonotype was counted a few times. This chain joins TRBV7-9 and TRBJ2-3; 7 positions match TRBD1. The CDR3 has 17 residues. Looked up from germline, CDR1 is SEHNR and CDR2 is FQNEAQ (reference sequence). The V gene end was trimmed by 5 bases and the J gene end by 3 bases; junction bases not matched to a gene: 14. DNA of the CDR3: TGTGCCAGCAGCCCCTTACCCTTTGACAGGGCAACAGATACGCAGTATTTT. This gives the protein CASSPLPFDRATDTQYF.

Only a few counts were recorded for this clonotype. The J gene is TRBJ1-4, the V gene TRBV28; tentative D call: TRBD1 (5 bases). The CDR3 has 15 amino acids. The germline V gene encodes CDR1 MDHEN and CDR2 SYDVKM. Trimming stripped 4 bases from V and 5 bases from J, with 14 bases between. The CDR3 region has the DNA TGTGCCAGCAGTTCCGTGGGACTGCTAAATGAAAAACTGTTTTTT. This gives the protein CASSSVGLLNEKLFF.

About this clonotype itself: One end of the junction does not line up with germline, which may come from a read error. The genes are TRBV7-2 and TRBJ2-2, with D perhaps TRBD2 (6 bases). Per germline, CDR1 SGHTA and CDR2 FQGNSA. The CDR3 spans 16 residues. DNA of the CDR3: TGTGCCAGCAGCTACGGCGGGACTCCGAATACCGGGGAGCTGTTTTTT. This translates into CASSYGGTPNTGELFF.

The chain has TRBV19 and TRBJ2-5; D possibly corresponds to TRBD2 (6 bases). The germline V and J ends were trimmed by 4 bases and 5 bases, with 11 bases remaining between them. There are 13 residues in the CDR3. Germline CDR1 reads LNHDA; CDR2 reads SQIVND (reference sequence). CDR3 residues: CASSTGGAETQYF. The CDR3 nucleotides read TGTGCCAGTAGTACCGGGGGAGCGGAGACCCAGTACTTC.

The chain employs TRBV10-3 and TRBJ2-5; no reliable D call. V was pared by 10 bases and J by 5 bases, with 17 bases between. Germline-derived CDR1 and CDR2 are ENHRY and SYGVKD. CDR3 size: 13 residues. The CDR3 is CATLGPDKETQYF. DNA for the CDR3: TGTGCCACCCTAGGCCCGGATAAGGAGACCCAGTACTTC.

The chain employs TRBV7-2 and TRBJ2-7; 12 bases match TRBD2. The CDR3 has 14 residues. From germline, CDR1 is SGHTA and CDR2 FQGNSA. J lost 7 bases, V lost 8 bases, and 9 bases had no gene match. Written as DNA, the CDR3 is TGTGCCAGCGGAGGACTAGCGGGAATTTCTGAGCAGTACTTC. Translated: CASGGLAGISEQYF.

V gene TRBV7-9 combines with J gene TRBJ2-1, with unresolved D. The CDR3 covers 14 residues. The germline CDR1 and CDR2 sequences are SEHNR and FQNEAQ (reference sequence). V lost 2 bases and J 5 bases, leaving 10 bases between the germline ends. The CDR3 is CASSLFGPDNEQFF. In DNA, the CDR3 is TGTGCCAGCAGCTTATTTGGACCGGACAATGAGCAGTTCTTC.

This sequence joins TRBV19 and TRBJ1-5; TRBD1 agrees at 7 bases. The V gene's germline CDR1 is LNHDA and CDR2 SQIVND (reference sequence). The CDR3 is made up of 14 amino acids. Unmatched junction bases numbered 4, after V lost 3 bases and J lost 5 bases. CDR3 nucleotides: TGTGCCAGTAGTATCCCCAGGGGGGATCAGCCCCAGCATTTT. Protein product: CASSIPRGDQPQHF.

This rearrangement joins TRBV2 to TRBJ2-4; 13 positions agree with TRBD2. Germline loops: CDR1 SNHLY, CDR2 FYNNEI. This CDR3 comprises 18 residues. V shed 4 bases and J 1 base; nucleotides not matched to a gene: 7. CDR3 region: CASSATSGGARAKNIQYF. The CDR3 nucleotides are TGTGCCAGCAGTGCTACTAGCGGGGGGGCTCGGGCCAAAAACATTCAGTACTTC.

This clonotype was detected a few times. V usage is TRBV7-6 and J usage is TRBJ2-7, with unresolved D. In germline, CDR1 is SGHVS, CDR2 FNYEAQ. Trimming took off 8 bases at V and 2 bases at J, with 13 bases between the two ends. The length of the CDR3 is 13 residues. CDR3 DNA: TGTGCCAGCTCGGCTCCTTCGGCCTACGAGCAGTACTTC. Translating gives CASSAPSAYEQYF.

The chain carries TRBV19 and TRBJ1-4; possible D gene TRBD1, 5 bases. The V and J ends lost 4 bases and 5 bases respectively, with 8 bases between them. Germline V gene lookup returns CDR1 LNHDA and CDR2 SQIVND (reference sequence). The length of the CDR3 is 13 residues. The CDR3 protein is CASSNRQNEKLFF. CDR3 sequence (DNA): TGTGCCAGTAGTAACCGACAGAATGAAAAACTGTTTTTT.

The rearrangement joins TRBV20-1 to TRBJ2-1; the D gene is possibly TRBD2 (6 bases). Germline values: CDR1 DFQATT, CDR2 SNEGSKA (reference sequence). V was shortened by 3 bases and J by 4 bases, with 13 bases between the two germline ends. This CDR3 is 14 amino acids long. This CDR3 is CSARFWRGYNEQFF. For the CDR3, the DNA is TGCAGTGCTAGGTTTTGGCGGGGTTACAATGAGCAGTTCTTC.

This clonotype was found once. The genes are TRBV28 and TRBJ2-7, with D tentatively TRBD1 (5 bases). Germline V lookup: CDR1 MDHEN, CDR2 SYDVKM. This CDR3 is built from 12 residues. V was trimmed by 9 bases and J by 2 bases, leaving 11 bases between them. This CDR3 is CASHRLPYEQYF. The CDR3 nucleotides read TGTGCCAGTCACAGGCTCCCCTACGAGCAGTACTTC.

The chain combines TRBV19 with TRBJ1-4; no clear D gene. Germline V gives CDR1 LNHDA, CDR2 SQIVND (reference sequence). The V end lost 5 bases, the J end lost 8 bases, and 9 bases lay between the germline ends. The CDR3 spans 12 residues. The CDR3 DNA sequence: TGTGCCAGTAGTCGAACCGAGGAAAAACTGTTTTTT. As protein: CASSRTEEKLFF.

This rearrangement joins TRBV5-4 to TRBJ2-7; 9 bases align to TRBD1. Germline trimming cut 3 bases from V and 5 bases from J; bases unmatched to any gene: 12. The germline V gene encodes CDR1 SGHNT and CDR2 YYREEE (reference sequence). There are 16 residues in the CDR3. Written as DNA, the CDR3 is TGTGCCAGCAGCTCCTCCCCGGGACAGGGATTCCACGAGCAGTACTTC. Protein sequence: CASSSSPGQGFHEQYF.

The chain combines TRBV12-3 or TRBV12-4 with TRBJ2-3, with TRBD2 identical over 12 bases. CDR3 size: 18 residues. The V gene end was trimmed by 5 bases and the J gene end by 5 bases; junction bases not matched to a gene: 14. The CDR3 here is CASSPRTSGVPYRDTQYF. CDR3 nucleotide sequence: TGTGCCAGCAGTCCTAGGACTAGCGGGGTCCCCTACCGAGATACGCAGTATTTT.

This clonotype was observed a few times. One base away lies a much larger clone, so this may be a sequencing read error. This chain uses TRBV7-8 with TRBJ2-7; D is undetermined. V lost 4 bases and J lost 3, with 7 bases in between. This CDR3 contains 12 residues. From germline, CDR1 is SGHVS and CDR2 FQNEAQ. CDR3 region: CASSSSYYEQYF. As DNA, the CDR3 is TGTGCCAGCAGCTCCAGCTACTACGAGCAGTACTTC.

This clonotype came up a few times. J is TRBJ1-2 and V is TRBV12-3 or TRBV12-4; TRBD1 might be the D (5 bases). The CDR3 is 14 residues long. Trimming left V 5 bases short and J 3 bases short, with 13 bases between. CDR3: CASSLPQVYYGYTF. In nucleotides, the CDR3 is TGTGCCAGCAGTCTCCCACAGGTCTACTATGGCTACACCTTC.

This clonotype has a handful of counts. The CDR3 nucleotides are TGTGCCAGCCTCACAGAAAGCAATCAGCCCCAGCATTTT. Amino acid sequence: CASLTESNQPQHF. The chain joins TRBV19 to TRBJ1-5; the D is unclear. The germline V gene encodes CDR1 LNHDA and CDR2 SQIVND (reference sequence). This CDR3 has 13 amino acids. V lost 9 bases, J lost 1 base, and 10 bases lay in between.